What follows is one TCR beta chain and its context. The data stem from a study of blood T cell repertoires in COVID-19. Whole-study context: COVID-19 samples from acute and convalescent phases originated in the United States, Italy and Spain. From T cells, B-cell-depleted T cells, or PBMCs came the material, which was cDNA or gDNA.

Clones were sequenced by immunoSEQ multiplex PCR, and TCRdb holds only the in-frame ones, with some missing. The table includes approximately 130,000 clones, 84% detected once. The V gene's germline CDR1 is SNHLY and CDR2 FYNNEI. Trimming pared 0 bases from V and 6 bases from J, leaving 11 bases between. The CDR3 loop spans 14 amino acids. Material: peripheral blood. The clonotype was recovered from a human donor in a cohort sampled during active COVID-19. The V gene is TRBV2, the J gene TRBJ1-2; D not certain. CDR3 protein: CASSEALRTNGYTF. The CDR3 nucleotides are TGTGCCAGCAGTGAAGCGCTTAGGACTAATGGCTACACCTTC.